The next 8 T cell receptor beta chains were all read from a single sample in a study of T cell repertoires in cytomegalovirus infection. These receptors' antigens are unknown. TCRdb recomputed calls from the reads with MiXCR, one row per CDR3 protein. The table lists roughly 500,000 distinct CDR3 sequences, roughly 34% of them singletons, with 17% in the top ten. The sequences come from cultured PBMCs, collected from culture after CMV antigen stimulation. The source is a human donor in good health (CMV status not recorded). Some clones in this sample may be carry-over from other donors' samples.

The CDR3 is CASSSGTRFWEAFF. The CDR3 bases are TGTGCCAGCAGTTCCGGGACTCGCTTTTGGGAAGCTTTCTTT. J is TRBJ1-1 and V is TRBV6-5, with a possible D match to TRBD1 (5 bases). From germline, CDR1 is MNHEY and CDR2 SVGAGI. CDR3 length equals 14 residues. Trimming stripped 4 bases from V and 8 bases from J, with 17 bases between.

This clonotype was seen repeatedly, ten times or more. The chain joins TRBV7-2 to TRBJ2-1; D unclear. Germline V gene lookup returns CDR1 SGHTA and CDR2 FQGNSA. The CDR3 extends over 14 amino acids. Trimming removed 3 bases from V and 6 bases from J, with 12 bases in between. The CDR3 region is CASSFFIAFNEQFF. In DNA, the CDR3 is TGTGCCAGCAGCTTCTTCATTGCTTTCAATGAGCAGTTCTTC.

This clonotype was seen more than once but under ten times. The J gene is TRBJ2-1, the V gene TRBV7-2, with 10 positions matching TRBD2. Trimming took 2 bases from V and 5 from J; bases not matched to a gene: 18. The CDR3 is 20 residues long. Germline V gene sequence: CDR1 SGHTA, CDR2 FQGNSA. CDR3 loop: CASSLPLAGYPDLRDNEQFF. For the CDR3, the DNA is TGTGCCAGCAGCTTACCACTAGCGGGATACCCTGACCTGAGGGACAATGAGCAGTTCTTC.

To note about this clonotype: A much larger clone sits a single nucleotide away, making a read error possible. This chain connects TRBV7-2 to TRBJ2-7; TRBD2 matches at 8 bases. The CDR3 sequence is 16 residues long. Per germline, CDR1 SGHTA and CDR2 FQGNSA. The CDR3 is CASSLAGGRMAYVQYV. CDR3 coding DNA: TGTGCCAGCAGCTTAGCAGGCGGGAGGATGGCCTACGTGCAGTACGTC.

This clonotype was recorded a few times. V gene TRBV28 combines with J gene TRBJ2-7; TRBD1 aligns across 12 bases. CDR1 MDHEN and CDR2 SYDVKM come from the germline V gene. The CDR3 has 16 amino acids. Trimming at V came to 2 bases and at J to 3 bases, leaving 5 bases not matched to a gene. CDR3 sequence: CASSLTGTGGVYEQYF. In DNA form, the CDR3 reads TGTGCCAGCAGTTTAACGGGGACAGGGGGCGTCTACGAGCAGTACTTC.

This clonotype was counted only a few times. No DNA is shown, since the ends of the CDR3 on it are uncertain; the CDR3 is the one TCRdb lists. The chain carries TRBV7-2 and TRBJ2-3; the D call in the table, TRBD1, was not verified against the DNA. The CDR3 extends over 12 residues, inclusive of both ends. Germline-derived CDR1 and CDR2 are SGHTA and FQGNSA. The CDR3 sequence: CASSWGQGARYF.

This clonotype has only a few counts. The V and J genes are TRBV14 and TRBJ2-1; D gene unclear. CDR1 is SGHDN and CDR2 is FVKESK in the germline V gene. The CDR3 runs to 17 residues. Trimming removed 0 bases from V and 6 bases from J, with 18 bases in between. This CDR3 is CASSQDLGRMISNEQFF. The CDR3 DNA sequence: TGTGCCAGCAGCCAAGATCTAGGACGGATGATAAGCAATGAGCAGTTCTTC.

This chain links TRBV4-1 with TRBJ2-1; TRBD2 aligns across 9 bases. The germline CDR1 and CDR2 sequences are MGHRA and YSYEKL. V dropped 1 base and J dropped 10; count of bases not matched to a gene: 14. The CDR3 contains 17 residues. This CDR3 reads CASSQGRLASGIHEQFF. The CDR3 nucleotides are TGCGCCAGCAGCCAAGGACGGTTAGCTAGCGGGATTCACGAGCAGTTCTTC.